A single sample is the source of the 3 T cell receptor beta chains below, sequenced in a study of neurological immune-mediated disorders. Time point indicated: longitudinal time-point 3. TCRdb re-called the 5' RACE reads through MiXCR, storing one row per CDR3 protein. The sample records approximately 47,000 distinct CDR3 sequences, more than 9.5% being singletons. Sequenced: PBMCs. The receptor source for this set is a male donor with HTLV-1-associated myelopathy (HAM/TSP).

This clonotype showed up many times. The J gene is TRBJ1-5, the V gene TRBV6-6, with a tentative D call TRBD1 (5 bases). Deletions cut 6 bases from V and 0 bases from J, with 18 bases between. The length of the CDR3 is 17 residues. Germline V lookup: CDR1 MNHNY, CDR2 SVGAGI (reference sequence). DNA of the CDR3: TGTGCCAGCAGGGGTAGGGGTCGGGGCTATAGCAATCAGCCCCAGCATTTT. It translates to CASRGRGRGYSNQPQHF.

This clonotype was detected many times. The rearrangement uses TRBV7-9 and TRBJ2-2; D is possibly TRBD1 or TRBD2 (5 bases each). Trimming removed 6 bases at V and 6 bases at J, with 20 bases between. Germline V gene data show CDR1 as SEHNR and CDR2 as FQNEAQ (reference sequence). The CDR3 is 16 amino acids. This CDR3 is CASSPGRQLYSGELFF. The CDR3 DNA reads TGTGCCAGCAGTCCTGGGAGACAGCTATACTCCGGGGAGCTGTTTTTT.

This clonotype showed up many times. The rearrangement joins TRBV5-1 to TRBJ1-5; 11 bases fit TRBD1. This CDR3 has 15 amino acids. The junction had 6 bases not matched to a gene; V was cut back by 5 bases and J by 5 bases. Germline V CDR1 and CDR2: SGHRS, YFSETQ. Here the CDR3 DNA reads TGCGCCAGCAGTCTAGGGACAGGGGGATATCAGCCCCAGCATTTT. As protein: CASSLGTGGYQPQHF.